Shown below are 20 T cell receptor beta chains from a single sample sequenced in a study of cytomegalovirus exposure and HLA in healthy donors. The PCR employed 60 Vbeta primers together with 13 Jbeta primers. The repertoire was sequenced with immunoSEQ multiplex PCR; TCRdb's copy has only in-frame clones and lacks some. The sample holds 110,000 to 150,000 clones, about four fifths seen once. The sequenced material came from PBMCs. These receptors came from a man aged 40-50 years in good health and CMV-seronegative.

The V gene is TRBV19, the J gene TRBJ2-1; the match to TRBD1 covers 7 bases. After removal of 8 bases from V and 2 bases from J, the junction contained 3 bases not matched to a gene. This CDR3 has 13 residues. CDR1 LNHDA and CDR2 SQIVND come from the germline V gene (reference sequence). The CDR3 loop reads CASAGTAYNEQFF. The DNA for the CDR3 is TGTGCCAGTGCCGGGACAGCCTACAATGAGCAGTTCTTC.

The genes are TRBV9 and TRBJ1-1; D is ambiguous. Trimming pared 4 bases from V and 0 bases from J, leaving 7 bases between. Germline values: CDR1 SGDLS, CDR2 YYNGEE. This CDR3 spans 13 amino acids. The CDR3 loop reads CASSSVVNTEAFF. CDR3 nucleotide sequence: TGTGCCAGCAGCTCAGTGGTGAACACTGAAGCTTTCTTT.

This sequence joins TRBV5-1 and TRBJ2-2; TRBD2 matches at 9 bases. The CDR3 totals 16 residues. Trimming removed 2 bases from V and 0 bases from J; junction bases left unmatched: 2. The germline gives CDR1 SGHRS, CDR2 YFSETQ. The CDR3 DNA reads TGCGCCAGCAGCTTCCTAGCGGGGTCGAACACCGGGGAGCTGTTTTTT. As protein: CASSFLAGSNTGELFF.

This CDR3 reads CASSDGLAGDDKDEQFF. The CDR3 coding sequence is TGCGCCAGCAGTGATGGGTTAGCGGGGGATGATAAGGATGAGCAGTTCTTC. The chain couples TRBV10-1 to TRBJ2-1; 9 bases agree with TRBD2. The V and J ends lost 3 bases and 8 bases, in that order; junction bases with no gene match: 14. Germline V gene data show CDR1 as WNHNN and CDR2 as SYGVQD (reference sequence). The CDR3 is made up of 17 amino acids.

CDR3 coding DNA: TGTGCCAGCAGCGCGAGGGAGGGACCTACCTATGGCTACACCTTC. Protein: CASSAREGPTYGYTF. The chain has TRBV7-9 and TRBJ1-2; perhaps TRBD1 as D (5 bases). CDR3 length: 15 residues. The ends were cut back, 5 bases at V and 4 bases at J, with 17 bases in the middle. The V gene's germline CDR1 is SEHNR and CDR2 FQNEAQ (reference sequence).

The CDR3 bases are TGTGCCAGCAGCTTCTGGACAGGCACAGATACGCAGTATTTT. This translates into CASSFWTGTDTQYF. This chain connects TRBV5-6 to TRBJ2-3; TRBD1 is a possible D gene (6 bases). The CDR3 extends over 14 amino acids. V lost 2 bases, J lost 1 base, and 8 bases lay in between. Germline assignment: CDR1 SGHDT and CDR2 YYEEEE. Full variable domain (missing parts from reference TRBV5-6 and TRBJ2-3): DAGVTQSPTHLIKTRGQQVTLRCSPKSGHDTVSWYQQALGQGPQFIFQYYEEEERQRGNFPDRFSGHQFPNYSSELNVNALLLGDSALYLCASSFWTGTDTQYFGPGTRLTVL.

The genes are TRBV29-1 and TRBJ2-3; D possibly corresponds to TRBD2 (7 bases). There are 14 residues in the CDR3. V lost 4 bases to trimming and J lost 5 bases, with 16 bases between them. The germline gives CDR1 SQVTM, CDR2 ANQGSEA. CDR3 coding DNA: TGCAGCGTTGGAGAACAGGGAGGGATAGATACGCAGTATTTT. Translating gives CSVGEQGGIDTQYF.

The chain uses TRBV6-5 and TRBJ1-1; 8 bases map to TRBD1. The CDR3 is 14 amino acids. Germline trimming cut 6 bases from V and 7 bases from J; bases unmatched to any gene: 10. Germline V lookup: CDR1 MNHEY, CDR2 SVGAGI. CDR3 residues: CASRSTGEGSEAFF. CDR3 bases: TGTGCCAGCAGGTCGACAGGGGAAGGGAGTGAAGCTTTCTTT.

J is TRBJ1-5 and V is TRBV30; D is perhaps TRBD1 (6 bases). Trimming cost V 5 bases and J 0 bases, with 8 bases left between them. The CDR3 runs 13 residues. Germline lookup yields CDR1 GTSNPN and CDR2 SVGIG (reference sequence). The CDR3, as DNA: TGTGCCTGGGGACAGAATAGCAATCAGCCCCAGCATTTT. Its protein product is CAWGQNSNQPQHF.

The chain combines TRBV13 with TRBJ2-7; possibly TRBD2 for D (7 bases). V was clipped by 6 bases and J by 0 bases, with 24 bases between them. Germline assignment: CDR1 PRHDT and CDR2 FYEKMQ (reference sequence). This CDR3 has 18 residues. CDR3 nucleotide sequence: TGTGCCAGCAGTCCATCGAAGAGGGGGGGGTCCCCCTCCTACGAGCAGTACTTC. Residues: CASSPSKRGGSPSYEQYF.

The chain uses TRBV14 and TRBJ2-2; D is possibly TRBD1 (5 bases). Trimming stripped 0 bases from V and 4 bases from J, with 9 bases between. Germline CDR1 is SGHDN and CDR2 is FVKESK. The CDR3 runs to 15 residues. The CDR3 sequence: CASSQEPGITGELFF. The CDR3 nucleotides are TGTGCCAGCAGCCAAGAACCAGGGATCACCGGGGAGCTGTTTTTT.

The chain is built from TRBV9 and TRBJ1-1; no definite D call. Per germline, CDR1 SGDLS and CDR2 YYNGEE. V lost 0 bases to trimming and J lost 3 bases, with 12 bases between them. The CDR3 sequence is 15 residues long. CDR3 amino acids: CASSVAAGGYTEAFF. CDR3 coding DNA: TGTGCCAGCAGCGTAGCGGCGGGAGGCTACACTGAAGCTTTCTTT.

The rearrangement joins TRBV28 to TRBJ1-5; TRBD1 aligns across 7 bases. Trimming cost V 6 bases and J 3 bases; bases outside gene matches: 8. There are 15 residues in the CDR3. The V gene's germline CDR1 is MDHEN and CDR2 SYDVKM. The CDR3 DNA sequence: TGTGCCAGCAGCCAGGGGGTACAGTACAATCAGCCCCAGCATTTT. Protein product: CASSQGVQYNQPQHF.

The CDR3, as DNA: TGTGCCAGCAGCGGGGGAAACTGGGACAGGGGAGCTTTCTTT. This encodes CASSGGNWDRGAFF. The chain uses TRBV9 and TRBJ1-1; 10 bases are shared with TRBD1. V shed 3 bases, J shed 10 bases, and the junction held 9 bases outside the gene matches. The CDR3 has 14 amino acids. Germline assignment: CDR1 SGDLS and CDR2 YYNGEE. The entire variable domain, with the rest obtained from reference TRBV9 and TRBJ1-1, is as follows: DSGVTQTPKHLITATGQRVTLRCSPRSGDLSVYWYQQSLDQGLQFLIQYYNGEERAKGNILERFSAQQFPDLHSELNLSSLELGDSALYFCASSGGNWDRGAFFGQGTRLTVV.

The chain is built from TRBV7-9 and TRBJ1-5; 7 bases line up with TRBD1. In germline, CDR1 is SEHNR, CDR2 FQNEAQ (reference sequence). V lost 5 bases, J lost 6 bases, and 19 bases stayed unmatched. The CDR3 runs to 18 residues. The CDR3 DNA reads TGTGCCAGCAGCGAAGGGACAGCCAAATCCGCCTCTCGTCAGCCCCAGCATTTT. Translating it yields CASSEGTAKSASRQPQHF.

The V and J genes are TRBV9 and TRBJ1-4; TRBD1 agrees at 7 bases. Germline V gene lookup returns CDR1 SGDLS and CDR2 YYNGEE. Trimming cost V 4 bases and J 4 bases; bases outside gene matches: 7. The CDR3 contains 15 residues. The CDR3 region has the DNA TGTGCCAGCAGCCCCCGAGACAGGGATAATGAAAAACTGTTTTTT. Translating it yields CASSPRDRDNEKLFF.

This chain uses TRBV2 with TRBJ2-3; 8 nucleotides match TRBD2. Germline CDR1 SNHLY, CDR2 FYNNEI. Trimming cost V 5 bases and J 2 bases; bases outside gene matches: 6. The CDR3 contains 15 residues. The CDR3 DNA sequence: TGTGCCAGCAGTAAGGAGGGACTAGTCACAGATACGCAGTATTTT. Its translation is CASSKEGLVTDTQYF.

In DNA, the CDR3 is TGTGCCAGCTCTCTCGACAGGGACAAACTGTTTTTT. Protein sequence: CASSLDRDKLFF. This rearrangement joins TRBV18 to TRBJ1-4; TRBD1 aligns across 7 bases. The CDR3 sequence is 12 residues long. The germline V gene has CDR1 KGHSH and CDR2 LQKENI. V gave up 6 bases and J gave up 11 bases; unmatched junction bases: 6. The whole variable domain, remainder taken from reference TRBV18 and TRBJ1-4, is NAGVMQNPRHLVRRRGQEARLRCSPMKGHSHVYWYRQLPEEGLKFMVYLQKENIIDESGMPKERFSAEFPKEGPSILRIQQVVRGDSAAYFCASSLDRDKLFFGSGTQLSVL.

The chain employs TRBV20-1 and TRBJ1-6, with a weak D call TRBD1 (5 bases). This CDR3 contains 11 residues. The germline CDR1 and CDR2 sequences are DFQATT and SNEGSKA (reference sequence). V shed 5 bases and J shed 14 bases, with 13 bases lying between them. CDR3 protein: CSARTGRALHF. The CDR3 DNA is TGCAGTGCTCGAACAGGCCGCGCCCTCCACTTT.

This chain connects TRBV27 to TRBJ1-3, with 7 bases that match TRBD1. Germline lookup yields CDR1 MNHEY and CDR2 SMNVEV (reference sequence). Unmatched junction bases numbered 5, after V lost 3 bases and J lost 0 bases. The CDR3 has 16 residues. The CDR3 here is CASSLTGSVSGNTIYF. CDR3 DNA sequence: TGTGCCAGCAGTTTGACAGGGTCCGTCTCTGGAAACACCATATATTTT.